This T cell receptor (beta chain) comes out of a study of technical replicates of blood from a handful of donors. The length of the CDR3 is 16 residues. Using immunoSEQ multiplex PCR, the repertoire was profiled, and TCRdb retains in-frame clones only, with some absent. The sample consists of about 93,000 clones, roughly 96% of them appearing once. Sequenced sample: T cells isolated from PBMCs. This chain uses TRBV1 with TRBJ1-2. TRBV1 is designated a pseudogene. The TCR originated in a human donor in good health. DNA of the CDR3: TGCACCAGCAGCGTACAAGGGCGCGGGGAGGACTATGGCTACACCTTC. Encoded protein: CTSSVQGRGEDYGYTF.